The 18 T cell receptor beta chains listed next were all sequenced from one sample in a study of T cell responses to AZD1222 COVID-19 vaccine. Sequencing was performed with immunoSEQ multiplex PCR; in TCRdb, only in-frame clones are kept and a portion is missing. The sample holds about 61,000 clones, approximately 90% seen once. The specimen comprised peripheral blood, sampled on day 0 of AZD1222 vaccination. These TCRs come from an adult in good health.

The rearrangement uses TRBV9 and TRBJ2-3; 9 bases line up with TRBD2. The germline V gene encodes CDR1 SGDLS and CDR2 YYNGEE. The CDR3 loop spans 15 amino acids. V lost 0 bases to trimming and J lost 6 bases; unmatched junction nucleotides: 5. As DNA, the CDR3 is TGTGCCAGCAGCGTAGGAGCGGGGGGTTGGGATACGCAGTATTTT. This codes for CASSVGAGGWDTQYF.

The chain links TRBV12-3 or TRBV12-4 to TRBJ2-5; 7 bases align to TRBD2. The CDR3 runs to 12 residues. The V and J ends lost 3 bases and 7 bases, in that order; junction bases with no gene match: 2. The CDR3 DNA reads as TGTGCCAGCAGTTTTCGGGGGGTGACCCAGTACTTC. This gives the protein CASSFRGVTQYF.

This chain links TRBV30 with TRBJ2-4; the D gene is possibly TRBD1 (5 bases). Germline lookup yields CDR1 GTSNPN and CDR2 SVGIG (reference sequence). The CDR3 covers 13 residues. Trimming left V 2 bases short and J 8 bases short, with 13 bases between. CDR3 region: CAWSLGDRDIQYF. As DNA, the CDR3 is TGTGCCTGGAGTTTAGGGGATAGGGACATTCAGTACTTC.

The rearrangement joins TRBV7-2 to TRBJ1-3; no reliable D call. CDR3 length: 16 residues. Trimming stripped 0 bases from V and 0 bases from J, with 9 bases between. Germline V gene data show CDR1 as SGHTA and CDR2 as FQGNSA. CDR3 loop: CASSLAADYSGNTIYF. In DNA form, the CDR3 reads TGTGCCAGCAGCTTAGCGGCGGACTACTCTGGAAACACCATATATTTT.

The chain couples TRBV7-8 to TRBJ1-2; D unclear. Germline-derived CDR1 and CDR2 are SGHVS and FQNEAQ. The CDR3 loop spans 12 amino acids. V dropped 5 bases and J dropped 4 bases, with 8 bases sitting between them. CDR3 in DNA: TGTGCCAGCAGCCGAGAATCCTATGGCTACACCTTC. Protein sequence: CASSRESYGYTF.

The V gene is TRBV9, the J gene TRBJ1-6; no firm D call. CDR1 and CDR2 from the germline V gene are SGDLS and YYNGEE. V was trimmed by 1 base and J by 7 bases, leaving 12 bases between them. CDR3 length equals 15 residues. The chain's CDR3 is CASSVSREENSPLHF. The DNA for the CDR3 is TGTGCCAGCAGCGTATCTCGAGAGGAGAATTCACCCCTCCACTTT.

The chain joins TRBV5-5 to TRBJ2-7, with 7 nucleotides matching TRBD1. Germline CDR1 reads SGHKS; CDR2 reads YYEKEE (reference sequence). The CDR3 spans 14 residues. Trimming at V came to 3 bases and at J to 3 bases, leaving 6 bases not matched to a gene. CDR3 nucleotides: TGTGCCAGCAGCTCCCAAGGGACAGTCTACGAGCAGTACTTC. This gives the protein CASSSQGTVYEQYF. The complete variable domain, with remaining parts taken from reference TRBV5-5 and TRBJ2-7, reads DAGVTQSPTHLIKTRGQQVTLRCSPISGHKSVSWYQQVLGQGPQFIFQYYEKEERGRGNFPDRFSARQFPNYSSELNVNALLLGDSALYLCASSSQGTVYEQYFGPGTRLTVT.

This sequence joins TRBV5-1 and TRBJ2-7, with 11 bases lining up with TRBD1. Losses at the gene ends were 4 bases for V and 7 bases for J; bases not matched to a gene: 7. The germline gives CDR1 SGHRS, CDR2 YFSETQ. The CDR3 spans 14 residues. CDR3 sequence: CASSQRTGGREQYF. The DNA of the CDR3 is TGCGCCAGCAGCCAAAGGACAGGGGGCCGGGAGCAGTACTTC. The full variable domain, its missing parts supplied by reference TRBV5-1 and TRBJ2-7, is KAGVTQTPRYLIKTRGQQVTLSCSPISGHRSVSWYQQTPGQGLQFLFEYFSETQRNKGNFPGRFSGRQFSNSRSEMNVSTLELGDSALYLCASSQRTGGREQYFGPGTRLTVT.

This chain connects TRBV7-7 to TRBJ2-5, with D maybe TRBD1 (6 bases). The CDR3 has 14 amino acids. Trimming cost V 5 bases and J 1 base, with 11 bases left between them. Germline CDR1 is SSHAT and CDR2 is FNYEAQ (reference sequence). CDR3 in amino acids: CASSPTGSQETQYF. For the CDR3, the DNA is TGTGCCAGCAGCCCAACAGGGTCCCAAGAGACCCAGTACTTC.

The V gene is TRBV7-9, the J gene TRBJ1-6, with 11 positions matching TRBD1. The CDR3 consists of 15 residues. The V gene end was trimmed by 5 bases and the J gene end by 6 bases; junction bases not matched to a gene: 3. Germline V lookup: CDR1 SEHNR, CDR2 FQNEAQ (reference sequence). The CDR3 DNA is TGTGCCAGCAGCCCGGACAGGGGGCCTAATTCACCCCTCCACTTT. This translates into CASSPDRGPNSPLHF.

V is TRBV6-2 or TRBV6-3 and J is TRBJ1-2; D may be TRBD1 (5 bases). Germline V CDR1 and CDR2: MNHEY, SVGEGT. V gave up 5 bases and J gave up 2 bases, with 15 bases separating them. There are 15 residues in the CDR3. CDR3 region: CASSQDHRRNYGYTF. DNA of the CDR3: TGTGCCAGCAGTCAAGACCACAGGCGAAACTATGGCTACACCTTC.

The chain has TRBV18 and TRBJ2-5; the D is unclear. Trimming took 1 base from V and 5 from J, leaving 5 bases between them. Germline V gives CDR1 KGHSH, CDR2 LQKENI. The CDR3 totals 12 residues. The CDR3 bases are TGTGCCAGCTCACCACGTCTGGAGACCCAGTACTTC. Translated, it gives CASSPRLETQYF.

V and J are TRBV18 and TRBJ2-1; maybe TRBD1 (6 bases). Per the germline V gene, CDR1 is KGHSH and CDR2 is LQKENI. The CDR3 sequence is 14 residues long. The ends were cut back, 6 bases at V and 3 bases at J, with 12 bases in the middle. In DNA, the CDR3 is TGTGCCAGCTCTCCTAGGGACAACTACAATGAGCAGTTCTTC. Translated: CASSPRDNYNEQFF.

The genes are TRBV5-4 and TRBJ1-1, with D unclear. The germline V gene encodes CDR1 SGHNT and CDR2 YYREEE (reference sequence). The CDR3 contains 13 residues. Deletions cut 0 bases from V and 4 bases from J, with 7 bases between. CDR3 sequence reads: CASSLERGTEAFF. For the CDR3, the DNA is TGTGCCAGCAGCTTGGAGAGAGGCACTGAAGCTTTCTTT.

The DNA of the CDR3 is TGCGCCAGCAGCTCAGTCCCGGGACTAGCGGGGGGTGAGCAGTTCTTC. This gives the protein CASSSVPGLAGGEQFF. V is TRBV5-1 and J is TRBJ2-1; 15 bases match TRBD2. CDR1 is SGHRS and CDR2 is YFSETQ in the germline V gene. V was clipped by 3 bases and J by 9 bases; unmatched bases: 7. The length of the CDR3 is 16 residues. Together with reference TRBV5-1 and TRBJ2-1, the CDR3 gives the full variable domain: KAGVTQTPRYLIKTRGQQVTLSCSPISGHRSVSWYQQTPGQGLQFLFEYFSETQRNKGNFPGRFSGRQFSNSRSEMNVSTLELGDSALYLCASSSVPGLAGGEQFFGPGTRLTVL.

The CDR3 nucleotides read TGTGCCAGCAGTTTTGGGGGGGGACAGCCCCAGCATTTT. Translation gives CASSFGGGQPQHF. The V call is TRBV12-3 or TRBV12-4, the J call TRBJ1-5; D might be TRBD1 (5 bases). Trimming left V 3 bases short and J 7 bases short, with 10 bases between. The CDR3 has 13 residues.

V usage is TRBV6-5 and J usage is TRBJ1-1; 9 bases line up with TRBD1. Per the germline V gene, CDR1 is MNHEY and CDR2 is SVGAGI. The CDR3 totals 15 residues. V shed 4 bases, J shed 4 bases, and the junction held 7 bases outside the gene matches. CDR3 nucleotides: TGTGCCAGCAGTTCCTGGGACAGGGAAGGCACTGAAGCTTTCTTT. Translation gives CASSSWDREGTEAFF.

The chain has TRBV15 and TRBJ2-1, with unresolved D. The V gene's germline CDR1 is LNHNV and CDR2 YYDKDF (reference sequence). CDR3 length equals 15 residues. The germline V and J ends were trimmed by 5 bases and 1 base, with 12 bases remaining between them. CDR3 nucleotides: TGTGCCACCAGCCCCAGCCGCCGTTCCTACAATGAGCAGTTCTTC. Amino acids: CATSPSRRSYNEQFF.